This T cell receptor beta chain came from a study of early T cells in non-severe SARS-CoV-2 infection. The TCR library protocol was used to attach unique molecular identifiers. These identifiers were attached to individual cDNA molecules. TCRdb called the 5' RACE reads again in MiXCR, with one record for every CDR3 protein. The sample has around 80,000 distinct CDR3 sequences; around 14% are singletons. Findings and limits, study-wide: There was a bias toward anti-spike CD8 responses in VDJdb matching, which missed private and CD4 specificities.

This clonotype has a count of ten or more. Its antigen is not identified. Sequenced: whole blood. The TCR originated in an adult who was a healthcare worker with PCR-confirmed SARS-CoV-2 infection or an uninfected control (not recorded which).

The CDR3 bases are TGTGCCAGCTCCGGGACATCGAACACCGGGGAGCTGTTTTTT. Its protein is CASSGTSNTGELFF. The V and J genes are TRBV7-9 and TRBJ2-2, with D perhaps matching TRBD1 (6 bases). Germline V gene data show CDR1 as SEHNR and CDR2 as FQNEAQ (reference sequence). V lost 8 bases to trimming and J lost 0 bases, with 10 bases between them. CDR3 length equals 14 residues.